Each of the 29 T cell receptor beta chains below was sequenced from the same sample in a study of blood T cell repertoires in COVID-19. Libraries were prepared by immunoSEQ multiplex PCR; TCRdb keeps only in-frame clonotypes and omits some of them. Of over 150,000 clones listed, roughly 91% are singletons. Sample: peripheral blood. The receptors originated from a man aged 18 to 29 with COVID-19, enrolled during active disease.

This rearrangement joins TRBV5-1 to TRBJ1-2; TRBD1 aligns across 7 bases. The CDR3 covers 16 residues. V was clipped by 0 bases and J by 6 bases; unmatched bases: 11. The germline CDR1 and CDR2 sequences are SGHRS and YFSETQ. CDR3 nucleotides: TGCGCCAGCAGCTTGGCCCCTCTAACAGGGGAGCATGGCTACACCTTC. It specifies CASSLAPLTGEHGYTF.

J is TRBJ2-7 and V is TRBV6-6; 7 bases agree with TRBD1. This CDR3 has 14 amino acids. Germline loops: CDR1 MNHNY, CDR2 SVGAGI (reference sequence). V was pared by 2 bases and J by 4 bases, with 5 bases of the junction left unmatched. DNA of the CDR3: TGTGCCAGCAGTTACGACAGGGCCCCATACGAGCAGTACTTC. It codes for CASSYDRAPYEQYF.

The chain links TRBV7-9 to TRBJ2-7; the D gene is possibly TRBD2 (6 bases). Trimming took off 6 bases at V and 3 bases at J, with 21 bases between the two ends. This CDR3 comprises 16 residues. CDR1 and CDR2 (germline): SEHNR, FQNEAQ (reference sequence). In DNA, the CDR3 is TGTGCCAGCAGTTCTCTCTCTGCCGGGGGAAACTACGAGCAGTACTTC. As protein: CASSSLSAGGNYEQYF.

V is TRBV30 and J is TRBJ2-1; the D gene is possibly TRBD2 (6 bases). This CDR3 contains 12 residues. The V and J ends lost 3 bases and 9 bases respectively, with 12 bases between them. Germline V gene lookup returns CDR1 GTSNPN and CDR2 SVGIG (reference sequence). CDR3 bases: TGTGCCTGGAGGGGGGTCGGGGGTGAGCAGTTCTTC. Translated: CAWRGVGGEQFF.

V and J are TRBV7-2 and TRBJ1-2; D gene unclear. The CDR3 runs 13 residues. V lost 2 bases and J lost 11, with 15 bases in between. Germline CDR1 SGHTA, CDR2 FQGNSA. This chain's CDR3 is CASSLPVPRVYTF. The CDR3 DNA is TGTGCCAGCAGCTTACCCGTACCGAGGGTATACACCTTC.

The CDR3 sequence: CASSLKAGDTDTQYF. As DNA, the CDR3 is TGTGCCAGCAGCTTAAAGGCAGGGGACACAGATACGCAGTATTTT. The chain links TRBV7-3 to TRBJ2-3; TRBD1 might be the D (6 bases). The length of the CDR3 is 15 residues. Trimming cost V 1 base and J 2 bases, with 10 bases left between them. Germline CDR1 reads SGHTA; CDR2 reads FQGTGA.

The chain carries TRBV6-2 or TRBV6-3 and TRBJ2-7; TRBD2 might be the D (5 bases). The CDR3 is 17 residues long. V was shortened by 1 base and J by 2 bases, with 18 bases between the two germline ends. The germline V gene has CDR1 MNHEY and CDR2 SVGEGT. This chain's CDR3 is CASSYLEDGYSTYEQYF. The CDR3 DNA sequence: TGTGCCAGCAGTTACTTGGAGGATGGTTATTCGACCTACGAGCAGTACTTC.

The chain has TRBV25-1 and TRBJ2-5; D may be TRBD1 (8 bases). Deletions cut 3 bases from V and 5 bases from J, with 16 bases between. The germline CDR1 and CDR2 sequences are MGHDK and SYGVNS. There are 15 residues in the CDR3. The CDR3 is CASSDLQGGWETQYF. CDR3 nucleotide sequence: TGTGCCAGCAGTGATTTACAGGGGGGGTGGGAGACCCAGTACTTC.

The chain uses TRBV5-1 and TRBJ2-3; TRBD2 matches 8 bases. CDR3 length: 14 residues. V lost 7 bases, J lost 4 bases, and 8 bases stayed unmatched. Germline CDR1 and CDR2: SGHRS and YFSETQ. The CDR3 region is CASRKAGVADTQYF. CDR3 in DNA: TGCGCCAGCCGGAAAGCGGGAGTGGCAGATACGCAGTATTTT.

The genes are TRBV4-3 and TRBJ2-7; weak D call: TRBD2 (5 bases). CDR1 and CDR2 from the germline V gene are LGHNA and YSLEER. The CDR3 length is 13 residues. Trimming shortened V by 4 bases and J by 5 bases, and 12 bases separated the two germline ends. The CDR3 spells CASSPGVRNEQYF. As DNA, the CDR3 is TGCGCCAGCAGCCCCGGGGTTCGGAACGAGCAGTACTTC.

The rearrangement uses TRBV28 and TRBJ2-1, with D perhaps matching TRBD2 (5 bases). The germline CDR1 and CDR2 sequences are MDHEN and SYDVKM. This CDR3 has 13 residues. Between the trimmed V and J ends, which lost 2 bases and 14 bases, there was a span of 16 bases. The CDR3 nucleotides are TGTGCCAGCAGTTTAGGACTGACCCGCCCCAAGTTCTTC. Translated, it gives CASSLGLTRPKFF.

This clone was seen a single time. This sequence joins TRBV10-3 and TRBJ2-7, with a weak D call TRBD2 (6 bases). Trimming took off 1 base at V and 5 bases at J, with 21 bases between the two ends. The CDR3 is 17 amino acids. Germline CDR1 reads ENHRY; CDR2 reads SYGVKD. CDR3 loop: CAISELNLGGVRDEQYF. The DNA for the CDR3 is TGTGCCATCAGTGAGTTGAATCTCGGAGGGGTCAGGGACGAGCAGTACTTC.

CDR3 protein: CAWNLSPDTQYF. In nucleotides, the CDR3 is TGTGCCTGGAATCTAAGCCCAGATACGCAGTATTTT. V gene TRBV30 combines with J gene TRBJ2-3; D unresolved. This CDR3 is 12 amino acids long. Germline CDR1 and CDR2: GTSNPN and SVGIG (reference sequence). Trimming stripped 4 bases from V and 4 bases from J, with 9 bases between. Based on the CDR3 plus reference TRBV30 and TRBJ2-3, the full variable domain is SQTIHQWPATLVQPVGSPLSLECTVEGTSNPNLYWYRQAAGRGLQLLFYSVGIGQISSEVPQNLSASRPQDRQFILSSKKLLLSDSGFYLCAWNLSPDTQYFGPGTRLTVL.

The chain couples TRBV14 to TRBJ1-1; D is possibly TRBD1 (5 bases). Trimming stripped 4 bases from V and 8 bases from J, with 17 bases between. CDR3 size: 14 residues. CDR1 and CDR2 (germline): SGHDN, FVKESK. CDR3 region: CASSRLNLGGEAFF. The CDR3 DNA sequence: TGTGCCAGCAGCCGACTAAATCTGGGGGGGGAAGCTTTCTTT. Using reference TRBV14 and TRBJ1-1 for the parts outside the CDR3, the full variable domain is EAGVTQFPSHSVIEKGQTVTLRCDPISGHDNLYWYRRVMGKEIKFLLHFVKESKQDESGMPNNRFLAERTGGTYSTLKVQPAELEDSGVYFCASSRLNLGGEAFFGQGTRLTVV.

This CDR3 is CASSPDTGSTGELFF. The DNA for the CDR3 is TGTGCCAGCAGCCCCGATACAGGGAGCACCGGGGAGCTGTTTTTT. The chain is built from TRBV7-7 and TRBJ2-2, with D perhaps TRBD1 (6 bases). Trimming pared 5 bases from V and 4 bases from J, leaving 14 bases between. CDR3 size: 15 residues. Germline V CDR1 and CDR2: SSHAT, FNYEAQ (reference sequence).

Comments on this clone: An end of the junction does not agree with germline; a read error may underlie this. The chain links TRBV30 to TRBJ1-4; D is perhaps TRBD1 (6 bases). From germline, CDR1 is GTSNPN and CDR2 SVGIG (reference sequence). The CDR3 is 15 amino acids. The CDR3 is CAWRDTTGDNEKLLF. The CDR3 DNA reads as TGTGCCTGGAGAGACACGACAGGAGATAATGAAAAACTGCTTTTT.

The chain uses TRBV7-2 and TRBJ2-7; 7 positions match TRBD1. In germline, CDR1 is SGHTA, CDR2 FQGNSA. V lost 2 bases and J lost 6; bases outside the gene matches: 7. The CDR3 is 14 amino acids. The CDR3 DNA reads TGTGCCAGCAGCTTACGGGACAGTTCTCTCGAGCAGTACTTC. It codes for CASSLRDSSLEQYF.

The sample holds a few counts of this clone. The rearrangement joins TRBV6-2 or TRBV6-3 to TRBJ2-3; the match to TRBD2 covers 13 bases. The CDR3 consists of 15 residues. The germline gives CDR1 MNHEY, CDR2 SVGEGT. V shed 6 bases, J shed 7 bases, and the junction held 7 bases outside the gene matches. For the CDR3, the DNA is TGTGCCAGCAGCGTACTAGCGGGAGGGCCTTATACGCAGTATTTT. This encodes CASSVLAGGPYTQYF.

This chain uses TRBV7-9 with TRBJ2-1, with 10 bases that match TRBD1. The ends lost 4 bases at V and 6 bases at J; junction bases unmatched: 6. The CDR3 consists of 15 residues. Per the germline V gene, CDR1 is SEHNR and CDR2 is FQNEAQ (reference sequence). As DNA, the CDR3 is TGTGCCAGCAGCTCAACGGACAGGGGGGGCAATGAGCAGTTCTTC. It specifies CASSSTDRGGNEQFF.

The chain combines TRBV20-1 with TRBJ1-2; no clear D gene. The CDR3 spans 11 residues. CDR1 is DFQATT and CDR2 is SNEGSKA in the germline V gene (reference sequence). V was trimmed by 6 bases and J by 5 bases, leaving 10 bases between them. The CDR3 spells CSANRGYGYTF. The CDR3 region has the DNA TGCAGTGCCAACCGAGGATATGGCTACACCTTC.

The J gene is TRBJ2-7, the V gene TRBV6-5; TRBD2 matches 9 bases. CDR3 length: 14 residues. CDR1 is MNHEY and CDR2 is SVGAGI in the germline V gene. Losses at the gene ends were 2 bases for V and 5 bases for J; bases not matched to a gene: 4. The CDR3 DNA is TGTGCCAGCAGTTACCTAGCGGGAAAAAACGAGCAGTACTTC. This sequence encodes CASSYLAGKNEQYF.

The chain combines TRBV4-1 with TRBJ2-7; 7 positions agree with TRBD1. CDR1 and CDR2 (germline): MGHRA, YSYEKL. Losses at the gene ends were 4 bases for V and 1 base for J; bases not matched to a gene: 10. The length of the CDR3 is 16 residues. The CDR3 region is CASSPTTGTASYEQYF. CDR3 nucleotide sequence: TGCGCCAGCAGCCCAACCACCGGGACAGCGTCCTACGAGCAGTACTTC.

This rearrangement joins TRBV29-1 to TRBJ2-1, with TRBD1 as a possible D gene (7 bases). Germline-derived CDR1 and CDR2 are SQVTM and ANQGSEA. This CDR3 region has 14 residues. Trimming took 3 bases from V and 7 from J, leaving 16 bases between them. In DNA, the CDR3 is TGCAGCGTTGAGTGGGGTTCAGGGGGGAATGAGCAGTTCTTC. Its translation: CSVEWGSGGNEQFF.

V usage is TRBV11-2 and J usage is TRBJ2-7; 7 bases map to TRBD2. Germline CDR1 reads SGHAT; CDR2 reads FQNNGV. The CDR3 extends over 16 amino acids. V lost 2 bases and J lost 2; bases outside the gene matches: 9. The CDR3 loop is CASSLPSGLPPYEQYF. In nucleotides, the CDR3 is TGTGCCAGCAGCTTACCATCGGGACTACCACCCTACGAGCAGTACTTC.

The CDR3 reads CASSSILGRDRDTQYF. The DNA for the CDR3 is TGTGCCAGCAGTTCCATACTAGGCCGAGATAGGGATACGCAGTATTTT. The J gene is TRBJ2-3, the V gene TRBV28, with D perhaps matching TRBD2 (5 bases). The CDR3 is 16 amino acids. Germline V gives CDR1 MDHEN, CDR2 SYDVKM. V lost 4 bases and J lost 6, with 20 bases in between.

This clone was detected a few times. The genes are TRBV30 and TRBJ2-3; D possibly corresponds to TRBD2 (6 bases). Trimming left V 4 bases short and J 6 bases short, with 20 bases between. Germline lookup yields CDR1 GTSNPN and CDR2 SVGIG (reference sequence). The CDR3 runs 15 residues. CDR3 amino acids: CAWTNGTAGGDTQYF. CDR3 DNA sequence: TGTGCCTGGACCAACGGGACGGCCGGAGGGGATACGCAGTATTTT.

The rearrangement links TRBV24-1 to TRBJ1-1; weak D call: TRBD1 (6 bases). Germline CDR1 and CDR2: KGHDR and SFDVKD. CDR3 length equals 13 residues. With 7 bases removed from V and 4 bases from J, the gap between germline ends came to 12 bases. The CDR3 DNA follows: TGTGCCACCAGAAAGACAGGTACCACTGAAGCTTTCTTT. Amino acid sequence: CATRKTGTTEAFF.

The chain links TRBV6-5 to TRBJ1-1; a weak D match, TRBD1 (6 bases). The CDR3 loop spans 14 amino acids. Germline assignment: CDR1 MNHEY and CDR2 SVGAGI. V dropped 5 bases and J dropped 3 bases, with 13 bases sitting between them. The CDR3 region has the DNA TGTGCCAGCAGTCTCCGGGACACCGACACTGAAGCTTTCTTT. Translated, it gives CASSLRDTDTEAFF.

The chain carries TRBV5-6 and TRBJ1-6; D call uncertain. Germline assignment: CDR1 SGHDT and CDR2 YYEEEE. The CDR3 runs 16 residues. The V and J ends lost 0 bases and 0 bases respectively, with 7 bases between them. The CDR3 DNA follows: TGTGCCAGCAGCTTGGACTGGAGCTCCTATAATTCACCCCTCCACTTT. This gives the protein CASSLDWSSYNSPLHF.